Listed here are 29 T cell receptor beta chains from one sample, sequenced in a study of beta chain features in type 1 diabetes. The authors reverse transcribed all of the isolated RNA, so sequencing captured expressed TCRB transcripts. TCRdb keeps only in-frame clones here, not all; method: immunoSEQ multiplex PCR. This sample has approximately 300,000 clones; approximately 11% occur once, and the top ten carry about 0.014%. The sequenced material came from naive CD4+ T cells from blood. These receptors came from a woman in her 30s in good health.

J is TRBJ1-1 and V is TRBV7-9, with D maybe TRBD1 (5 bases). V lost 2 bases to trimming and J lost 1 base, with 11 bases between them. The CDR3 loop spans 15 amino acids. The germline gives CDR1 SEHNR, CDR2 FQNEAQ (reference sequence). The CDR3 loop is CASSLKGLANTEAFF. The CDR3 bases are TGTGCCAGCAGCTTAAAGGGACTTGCGAACACTGAAGCTTTCTTT.

J is TRBJ2-7 and V is TRBV19, with TRBD1 matching 9 bases. Germline V gene lookup returns CDR1 LNHDA and CDR2 SQIVND (reference sequence). The CDR3 spans 11 residues. V trimming: 10 bases; J trimming: 6 bases; junction bases outside the gene matches: 4. The CDR3 sequence: CATRDRVEQYF. In nucleotides, the CDR3 is TGTGCCACCCGGGACAGGGTCGAGCAGTACTTC. Together with reference TRBV19 and TRBJ2-7, the CDR3 gives the full variable domain: DGGITQSPKYLFRKEGQNVTLSCEQNLNHDAMYWYRQDPGQGLRLIYYSQIVNDFQKGDIAEGYSVSREKKESFPLTVTSAQKNPTAFYLCATRDRVEQYFGPGTRLTVT.

This clone showed up just a few times. The chain uses TRBV10-2 and TRBJ2-1, with 8 positions matching TRBD2. CDR1 WSHSY and CDR2 SAAADI come from the germline V gene. CDR3 length: 14 residues. The V and J ends lost 7 bases and 4 bases, in that order; junction bases with no gene match: 6. For the CDR3, the DNA is TGCGCCAGCATCTCTAGCGGGTTATACAATGAGCAGTTCTTC. It specifies CASISSGLYNEQFF.

The V gene is TRBV6-6, the J gene TRBJ2-5; 10 bases fit TRBD1. Germline CDR1 and CDR2: MNHNY and SVGAGI (reference sequence). The CDR3 runs 14 residues. Trimming removed 6 bases from V and 2 bases from J; junction bases left unmatched: 3. The CDR3, as DNA: TGTGCCAGCAGCGGACAGGGGGTTCAAGAGACCCAGTACTTC. Translated, it gives CASSGQGVQETQYF.

The sample holds a few counts of this clone. This chain links TRBV6-5 with TRBJ2-7; the match to TRBD2 covers 10 bases. The CDR3 is 16 residues long. Germline V gives CDR1 MNHEY, CDR2 SVGAGI. With V trimmed by 4 bases and J by 2 bases, 8 bases remained unmatched. The CDR3 DNA is TGTGCCAGCAGTTCCTCCCTAGCGGGGGAGACCTACGAGCAGTACTTC. Its protein is CASSSSLAGETYEQYF.

Turning to this clone: One junction end does not reproduce the germline sequence, and a read error may be involved. The same CDR3 can be traced to other DNA sequences in this sample. The V call is TRBV5-1, the J call TRBJ2-5; D is undetermined. This CDR3 is 13 amino acids long. The germline CDR1 and CDR2 sequences are SGHRS and YFSETQ. This CDR3 reads CASSFNGAETQYF. The CDR3 coding sequence is TGCGCCAGCAGCTTCAACGGTGCGGAGACTCAGTACTTC.

In its sample, this clone was seen a few times. The V and J genes are TRBV7-2 and TRBJ2-1; 14 bases are a match to TRBD2. Germline V gene sequence: CDR1 SGHTA, CDR2 FQGNSA. V lost 1 base to trimming and J lost 2 bases; unmatched junction nucleotides: 7. The CDR3 extends over 19 amino acids. The CDR3 coding sequence is TGTGCCAGCAGCTTAGTACCGGGACTAGCGGGAGAGGCCTACAATGAGCAGTTCTTC. It yields the protein CASSLVPGLAGEAYNEQFF.

The rearrangement joins TRBV27 to TRBJ2-7; 7 bases match TRBD2. The V gene's germline CDR1 is MNHEY and CDR2 SMNVEV (reference sequence). The CDR3 covers 14 residues. Unmatched junction bases numbered 10, after V lost 5 bases and J lost 6 bases. DNA for the CDR3: TGTGCCAGCAGTCCTACGACGGGAGGAGGCGAGCAGTACTTC. It is translated as CASSPTTGGGEQYF.

This clone was counted between two and nine times. The chain has TRBV7-9 and TRBJ1-4; no clear D. The V end lost 5 bases, the J end lost 7 bases, and 14 bases lay between the germline ends. This CDR3 spans 14 amino acids. CDR1 is SEHNR, CDR2 FQNEAQ, per germline (reference sequence). Here the CDR3 reads CASSLGAVGEKLFF. CDR3 DNA sequence: TGTGCCAGCAGCCTAGGCGCGGTCGGTGAAAAACTGTTTTTT.

This clone was counted a few times. The V and J genes are TRBV5-1 and TRBJ2-4, with 13 bases fitting TRBD2. V was clipped by 0 bases and J by 6 bases; unmatched bases: 3. The length of the CDR3 is 16 residues. Germline V lookup: CDR1 SGHRS, CDR2 YFSETQ. The chain's CDR3 is CASSLEGLAGVNIQYF. DNA of the CDR3: TGCGCCAGCAGCTTGGAAGGACTAGCGGGAGTAAACATTCAGTACTTC.

The rearrangement joins TRBV28 to TRBJ2-2; TRBD1 might be the D (6 bases). V lost 7 bases to trimming and J lost 8 bases, with 17 bases between them. The V gene's germline CDR1 is MDHEN and CDR2 SYDVKM. The CDR3 runs 14 residues. The CDR3 DNA reads as TGTGCCAGCACACCTACTAACAGGGCAGGGGAGCTGTTTTTT. It specifies CASTPTNRAGELFF.

In its sample, this clone was seen a few times. The V call is TRBV5-4, the J call TRBJ2-3; D is ambiguous. Trimming left V 1 base short and J 6 bases short, with 15 bases between. CDR1 is SGHNT and CDR2 is YYREEE in the germline V gene (reference sequence). CDR3 length: 15 amino acids. In DNA form, the CDR3 reads TGTGCCAGCAGCTTGAGTCTAGGTGTGGCCGATACGCAGTATTTT. Protein: CASSLSLGVADTQYF. Full variable domain (rest looked up from reference TRBV5-4 and TRBJ2-3): ETGVTQSPTHLIKTRGQQVTLRCSSQSGHNTVSWYQQALGQGPQFIFQYYREEENGRGNFPPRFSGLQFPNYSSELNVNALELDDSALYLCASSLSLGVADTQYFGPGTRLTVL.

The table lists this clone with a few counts. This chain joins TRBV6-5 and TRBJ2-3; D gene unclear. In germline, CDR1 is MNHEY, CDR2 SVGAGI. V gave up 6 bases and J gave up 0 bases, with 13 bases separating them. CDR3 length: 15 amino acids. The CDR3 bases are TGTGCCAGCAGGTCCGAGGAACACAGCACAGATACGCAGTATTTT. As protein: CASRSEEHSTDTQYF.

This clone turned up a few times. The chain has TRBV29-1 and TRBJ1-1, with 9 bases identical to TRBD1. This CDR3 has 14 residues. Germline assignment: CDR1 SQVTM and CDR2 ANQGSEA. V lost 6 bases and J lost 5; bases outside the gene matches: 10. CDR3 DNA sequence: TGCAGCGTCACCACCGGGACAGGGTGGACTGAAGCTTTCTTT. Translation gives CSVTTGTGWTEAFF. Together with reference TRBV29-1 and TRBJ1-1, the CDR3 gives the full variable domain: SAVISQKPSRDICQRGTSLTIQCQVDSQVTMMFWYRQQPGQSLTLIATANQGSEATYESGFVIDKFPISRPNLTFSTLTVSNMSPEDSSIYLCSVTTGTGWTEAFFGQGTRLTVV.

This chain joins TRBV6-5 and TRBJ2-5, with D possibly matching TRBD2 (6 bases). V lost 6 bases to trimming and J lost 5 bases, with 10 bases between them. Germline V gene sequence: CDR1 MNHEY, CDR2 SVGAGI. This CDR3 comprises 12 residues. The CDR3 loop reads CASRSGGETQYF. For the CDR3, the DNA is TGTGCCAGCAGAAGCGGAGGGGAGACCCAGTACTTC.

V and J are TRBV29-1 and TRBJ2-7; tentatively, D is TRBD2 (5 bases). CDR3 size: 14 residues. The germline V gene encodes CDR1 SQVTM and CDR2 ANQGSEA. V was trimmed by 3 bases and J by 1 base, leaving 13 bases between them. The CDR3 spells CSVDGLYNSYEQYF. CDR3 in DNA: TGCAGCGTTGATGGACTTTACAATTCCTACGAGCAGTACTTC.

The V gene is TRBV7-9, the J gene TRBJ2-2; TRBD2 agrees at 7 bases. Germline V lookup: CDR1 SEHNR, CDR2 FQNEAQ (reference sequence). With V trimmed by 0 bases and J by 2 bases, 9 bases remained unmatched. There are 18 residues in the CDR3. The CDR3 DNA sequence: TGTGCCAGCAGCTTAGCGACCGGGCTAGCGGATAACACCGGGGAGCTGTTTTTT. The encoded protein is CASSLATGLADNTGELFF.

This clone was detected a few times. This rearrangement joins TRBV10-3 to TRBJ2-3; 9 nucleotides agree with TRBD2. CDR3 length: 14 residues. The germline CDR1 and CDR2 sequences are ENHRY and SYGVKD. Losses at the gene ends were 7 bases for V and 3 bases for J; bases not matched to a gene: 5. Here the CDR3 DNA reads TGTGCCATCACCCGGACTAGCGTTACAGATACGCAGTATTTT. Protein: CAITRTSVTDTQYF.

The CDR3 sequence is CASSLLAGGRQETQYF. The CDR3 coding sequence is TGTGCCAGCAGCCTTCTAGCGGGAGGTCGACAAGAGACCCAGTACTTC. The chain uses TRBV5-4 and TRBJ2-5; 11 nucleotides line up with TRBD2. In germline, CDR1 is SGHNT, CDR2 YYREEE (reference sequence). This CDR3 has 16 amino acids. V lost 4 bases, J lost 2 bases, and 7 bases stayed unmatched.

The gene calls are TRBV29-1 and TRBJ2-1; weak D call: TRBD2 (6 bases). Trimming left V 3 bases short and J 4 bases short, with 13 bases between. Germline V lookup: CDR1 SQVTM, CDR2 ANQGSEA. The CDR3 spans 14 residues. This CDR3 is CSVDSWDSYNEQFF. The CDR3 nucleotides read TGCAGCGTTGATAGCTGGGACTCTTACAATGAGCAGTTCTTC.

The chain is built from TRBV30 and TRBJ2-1; 11 nucleotides line up with TRBD1. The CDR3 runs 15 residues. Per germline, CDR1 GTSNPN and CDR2 SVGIG (reference sequence). The J segment lost 7 bases and the V segment lost 2 bases, leaving 7 bases of the junction unmatched. The CDR3 reads CAWSRGTGGNNEQFF. The CDR3 DNA reads as TGTGCCTGGAGTCGAGGGACAGGGGGAAATAATGAGCAGTTCTTC.

This chain links TRBV5-6 with TRBJ1-5; 9 bases match TRBD1. Germline CDR1 and CDR2: SGHDT and YYEEEE. CDR3 length equals 15 residues. Trimming cost V 4 bases and J 6 bases; bases outside gene matches: 8. As DNA, the CDR3 is TGTGCCAGCAGCCTTAGGGACAGGGCTACTCAGCCCCAGCATTTT. Protein sequence: CASSLRDRATQPQHF.

J is TRBJ1-2 and V is TRBV30, with D maybe TRBD1 (5 bases). This CDR3 comprises 13 residues. Looked up from germline, CDR1 is GTSNPN and CDR2 is SVGIG (reference sequence). V was pared by 2 bases and J by 9 bases, with 16 bases between. In nucleotides, the CDR3 is TGTGCCTGGAGTCGGGTTGGGGCGTTGAGCTACACCTTC. It codes for CAWSRVGALSYTF.

The chain employs TRBV7-2 and TRBJ1-1; 7 bases line up with TRBD1. Germline CDR1 reads SGHTA; CDR2 reads FQGNSA. The CDR3 covers 14 residues. Trimming took 5 bases from V and 6 from J; bases not matched to a gene: 9. The CDR3 spells CASSIATGQAEAFF. The CDR3 DNA sequence: TGTGCCAGCAGCATCGCGACAGGGCAAGCTGAAGCTTTCTTT.

The chain recombines TRBV28 with TRBJ1-4; TRBD1 matches at 7 bases. CDR3 length equals 15 residues. The trim removed 3 bases at V and 8 bases at J, leaving 9 bases unmatched. Per the germline V gene, CDR1 is MDHEN and CDR2 is SYDVKM. The CDR3 loop reads CASSFPGTGAEKLFF. DNA for the CDR3: TGTGCCAGCAGTTTCCCGGGCACAGGGGCGGAAAAACTGTTTTTT.

This rearrangement joins TRBV27 to TRBJ2-3, with 11 bases matching TRBD2. Trimming at V came to 3 bases and at J to 10 bases, leaving 6 bases not matched to a gene. The length of the CDR3 is 14 residues. Germline V lookup: CDR1 MNHEY, CDR2 SMNVEV (reference sequence). In DNA, the CDR3 is TGTGCCAGCAGTTTGGGTAGCGGGAGGGCCGCGCAGTATTTT. This gives the protein CASSLGSGRAAQYF.

The rearrangement joins TRBV9 to TRBJ2-7; 8 bases fit TRBD1. Per germline, CDR1 SGDLS and CDR2 YYNGEE. Trimming at V came to 1 base and at J to 3 bases, leaving 6 bases not matched to a gene. CDR3 length equals 15 residues. Here the CDR3 DNA reads TGTGCCAGCAGCGTATTCCCGGGACAGGACTACGAGCAGTACTTC. It codes for CASSVFPGQDYEQYF.

Only a few counts were recorded for this clone. V usage is TRBV9 and J usage is TRBJ2-3; 10 positions agree with TRBD2. This CDR3 is 16 amino acids long. V dropped 0 bases and J dropped 6; count of bases not matched to a gene: 7. Germline V gene lookup returns CDR1 SGDLS and CDR2 YYNGEE. The CDR3 region is CASSVVSAGGPDTQYF. The CDR3 DNA is TGTGCCAGCAGCGTAGTATCAGCGGGAGGGCCCGATACGCAGTATTTT.

This clone was detected a few times. J is TRBJ2-1 and V is TRBV7-2; maybe TRBD2 (5 bases). Germline CDR1 reads SGHTA; CDR2 reads FQGNSA. V was clipped by 4 bases and J by 2 bases, with 12 bases between them. The CDR3 contains 15 residues. CDR3: CASSSDGLAYNEQFF. DNA of the CDR3: TGTGCCAGCAGCTCCGATGGACTGGCCTACAATGAGCAGTTCTTC.